Shown below are 6 T cell receptor beta chains from a single sample sequenced in a study of CD8+CD57+ T cells in acquired aplastic anemia. Whoever was chosen for sequencing had shown CD8+CD57+ cell expansion by flow cytometry. According to the study, genomic DNA was the template for TCR beta VDJ and CDR3 profiling. TCRdb independently ran MiXCR on the reads; one entry per CDR3 protein. The sample has hundreds of thousands of distinct CDR3 sequences, about a third seen once. Sequencing used sorted CD4+, CD8+, or CD8+CD57+ T cells (not recorded which) from PBMCs. The receptors come from a human donor with aplastic anemia.

This clonotype was counted a single time. The chain combines TRBV10-3 with TRBJ1-1; no firm D call. Germline loops: CDR1 ENHRY, CDR2 SYGVKD. The CDR3 loop spans 14 amino acids. The V end was cut by 10 bases, the J end by 5 bases, with 20 bases between. CDR3 sequence reads: CASRYDNLRTEAFF. The CDR3 nucleotides read TGTGCCAGCAGGTATGATAACTTGCGGACTGAAGCTTTCTTT.

The J gene is TRBJ1-3, the V gene TRBV11-1; perhaps TRBD1 as D (6 bases). Germline CDR1 SGHAT, CDR2 FQDESV (reference sequence). Deletions cut 4 bases from V and 8 bases from J, with 21 bases between. The CDR3 sequence is 16 residues long. The CDR3: CASSYTRDTARDTIYF. DNA of the CDR3: TGTGCCAGCAGCTACACCCGGGACACCGCAAGGGACACCATATATTTT.

This clonotype turned up a few times. The V and J genes are TRBV11-2 and TRBJ2-7; 9 nucleotides line up with TRBD1. CDR1 and CDR2 (germline): SGHAT, FQNNGV. This CDR3 has 14 residues. The V and J ends lost 4 bases and 6 bases, in that order; junction bases with no gene match: 7. The CDR3 DNA reads as TGTGCCAGCAGCTCGAACAGGGGGCTCGGCGAGCAGTACTTC. It yields the protein CASSSNRGLGEQYF.

A remark on this clonotype: A read error may be the cause here, since a much bigger clone is one base away. The chain combines TRBV2 with TRBJ1-1; D is unclear. Germline-derived CDR1 and CDR2 are SNHLY and FYNNEI. The CDR3 consists of 14 residues. The V and J ends lost 4 bases and 3 bases respectively, with 12 bases between them. As DNA, the CDR3 is TGTGCCAGCAGTGTACGGGGAGCAGACACTGAAGCTTTCTTT. Its translation: CASSVRGADTEAFF.

V usage is TRBV2 and J usage is TRBJ1-1; unclear D gene. The CDR3 sequence is 14 residues long. Germline V gene lookup returns CDR1 SNHLY and CDR2 FYNNEI. Trimming shortened V by 6 bases and J by 2 bases, and 13 bases separated the two germline ends. The CDR3 DNA sequence: TGTGCCAGCAGCCAACAGTGGGGTAACACTGAAGCTTTCTTT. Its protein product is CASSQQWGNTEAFF.

There are many counts of this clonotype. The chain has TRBV16 and TRBJ1-1; D call uncertain. The V end was cut by 6 bases, the J end by 1 base, with 9 bases between. This CDR3 is built from 13 residues. Per germline, CDR1 KGHSY and CDR2 FQNENV. The CDR3 reads CASSRDTNTEAFF. CDR3 DNA sequence: TGTGCCAGCAGTCGAGACACGAACACTGAAGCTTTCTTT.